What follows are 24 T cell receptor beta chains derived from one specimen sequenced in a study of T cell clonality in common variable immunodeficiency. Only in-frame clones appear in the TCRdb table, and some are missing; sequencing was by immunoSEQ multiplex PCR. The sample has under 45,000 clones, none seen only once. The specimen sequenced was peripheral blood mononuclear cells. The origin of the receptors is a person aged 18-70 years in good health.

This clone was observed at least ten times. The observed sequence ends 3 residues before the CDR3 terminus, with the missing tail filled in from the germline J gene. The V and J genes are TRBV6-4 and TRBJ2-3; 7 nucleotides align to TRBD2. V lost 5 bases and J lost 4; bases outside the gene matches: 6. Germline CDR1 is MRHNA and CDR2 is SNTAGT. The CDR3 has 14 residues. Partial CDR3 DNA: TGTGCCAGCAGTTCTGGACTAGGAGCAGATACG. This translates into CASSSGLGADT. The whole CDR3 protein is CASSSGLGADTQYF.

This clone was detected only a few times. The sequenced fragment ends 3 residues before the CDR3 boundary, so the rest is inferred from the germline J gene. The J gene is TRBJ2-3, the V gene TRBV2; D remains unclear. V lost 6 bases, J lost 3 bases, and 7 bases lay in between. Per germline, CDR1 SNHLY and CDR2 FYNNEI. The CDR3 is 12 amino acids. The covered CDR3 bases are TGTGCCAGCAGACAAGGGACAGATACG. Residues: CASRQGTDT. The whole CDR3 region reads CASRQGTDTQYF.

This clone occurred many times. Sequencing ends 3 residues short of the CDR3 end; the germline J gene provides the rest. This chain connects TRBV19 to TRBJ1-5; tentative D call: TRBD1 (5 bases). The CDR3 totals 14 residues. The ends were cut back, 5 bases at V and 3 bases at J, with 11 bases in the middle. Germline-derived CDR1 and CDR2 are LNHDA and SQIVND (reference sequence). The part of the CDR3 DNA that was read is TGTGCCAGTAGTGCAACAGGTATCAATCAGCCC. It translates to CASSATGINQP. The full CDR3 reads CASSATGINQPQHF.

This clone was seen many times. The read ends 3 residues before the CDR3 terminus; that terminus is restored from the germline J gene. The genes are TRBV7-8 and TRBJ1-1; D unresolved. Germline V gene sequence: CDR1 SGHVS, CDR2 FQNEAQ. The CDR3 length is 13 residues. The CDR3 spells CASSLDPYLQAFF. The sequenced part of the CDR3 DNA is TGTGCCAGCAGCTTAGACCCCTACCTACAA.

For this clone: The read gets to within 3 residues of the CDR3 end, and the germline J gene fills in the rest. The genes are TRBV18 and TRBJ2-5; D remains ambiguous. This CDR3 spans 15 amino acids. V gave up 1 base and J gave up 0 bases, with 9 bases separating them. The germline V gene has CDR1 KGHSH and CDR2 LQKENI. CDR3 loop: CASSPLAAYQETQYF. The sequenced CDR3 bases are TGTGCCAGCTCACCACTAGCCGCGTACCAAGAGACC.

This clone was counted only a few times. CDR3 protein: CAWINRGTYDYTF. CDR3 DNA (partial): TGTGCCTGGATCAACAGGGGAACCTACGAC. This chain joins TRBV30 and TRBJ1-2, with 7 bases fitting TRBD1. With the read ending 3 residues before the CDR3 end, the germline J gene is used to fill in that end. The CDR3 is made up of 13 amino acids. CDR1 GTSNPN and CDR2 SVGIG come from the germline V gene (reference sequence).

This clone was counted at least ten times. The read ends 3 residues early relative to the CDR3; the germline J gene fills the gap. V usage is TRBV5-1 and J usage is TRBJ2-5; 8 bases agree with TRBD2. Germline lookup yields CDR1 SGHRS and CDR2 YFSETQ. This CDR3 has 14 residues. Trimming at V came to 4 bases and at J to 2 bases, leaving 4 bases not matched to a gene. The CDR3 DNA, read in part, is TGCGCCAGCAGCACAGGGACTAGACAAGAGACC. Residues: CASSTGTRQET. The entire CDR3 protein is CASSTGTRQETQYF.

About this clone: The read terminates 3 residues ahead of where the CDR3 ends, so the germline J gene completes it. The V gene is TRBV6-2 or TRBV6-3, the J gene TRBJ1-2, with D perhaps TRBD1 (5 bases). Looked up from germline, CDR1 is MNHEY and CDR2 is SVGEGT. The CDR3 has 11 amino acids. CDR3 residues: CASKGIYDYTF. The sequenced part of the CDR3 DNA is TGTGCCAGCAAGGGGATTTACGAC.

This clone was counted ten times or more. The read terminates 3 residues ahead of where the CDR3 ends, so the germline J gene completes it. The rearrangement links TRBV19 to TRBJ2-7; D ambiguous. CDR1 and CDR2 from the germline V gene are LNHDA and SQIVND (reference sequence). The CDR3 length is 14 residues. Trimming shortened V by 5 bases and J by 3 bases, and 14 bases separated the two germline ends. The CDR3 DNA, read in part, is TGTGCCAGTAGTCCCCGTCATCTATTCTACGAG. Translation: CASSPRHLFYE. The CDR3 in full is CASSPRHLFYEQYF. The variable domain in full, with the rest retrieved from reference TRBV19 and TRBJ2-7, is DGGITQSPKYLFRKEGQNVTLSCEQNLNHDAMYWYRQDPGQGLRLIYYSQIVNDFQKGDIAEGYSVSREKKESFPLTVTSAQKNPTAFYLCASSPRHLFYEQYFGPGTRLTVT.

Many counts were recorded for this clone. From the germline J gene comes the end of the CDR3, since the read stops 3 residues before it. The V gene is TRBV7-3, the J gene TRBJ2-1; 7 nucleotides agree with TRBD2. With 7 bases clipped from V and 7 bases from J, the junction kept 13 bases outside the gene matches. Germline loops: CDR1 SGHTA, CDR2 FQGTGA. CDR3 length: 15 residues. CDR3 residues: CASNDPGGEGNEQFF. Partial CDR3 DNA: TGTGCCAGCAACGACCCGGGGGGAGAGGGAAATGAG.

This clone was detected many times. CDR3 loop: CSARGLAARPSSTDTQYF. CDR3 bases read: TGCAGTGCTAGAGGTCTAGCGGCGAGACCATCTAGCACAGATACG. The rearrangement links TRBV20-1 to TRBJ2-3; 7 bases are shared with TRBD2. The sequenced fragment ends 3 residues before the CDR3 boundary, so the rest is inferred from the germline J gene. Germline trimming cut 1 base from V and 0 bases from J; bases unmatched to any gene: 13. Germline CDR1 reads DFQATT; CDR2 reads SNEGSKA (reference sequence). The CDR3 runs 18 residues.

This clone was picked up many times. The read is 3 residues too short to cover the CDR3 end, so that end is filled in from the germline J gene. This rearrangement joins TRBV28 to TRBJ2-7, with 9 bases that match TRBD1. The CDR3 extends over 15 amino acids. From germline, CDR1 is MDHEN and CDR2 SYDVKM. Trimming cost V 4 bases and J 3 bases; bases outside gene matches: 7. The chain's CDR3 is CASSSQQGARYEQYF. The sequenced CDR3 bases are TGTGCCAGCAGTTCACAACAGGGGGCGCGCTACGAG.

The sample holds many counts of this clone. The read falls 3 residues short of the CDR3 end, and the missing part is taken from the germline J gene. V gene TRBV19 combines with J gene TRBJ2-7, with 7 bases identical to TRBD1. Germline V gives CDR1 LNHDA, CDR2 SQIVND (reference sequence). The ends lost 4 bases at V and 4 bases at J; junction bases unmatched: 10. The CDR3 covers 15 residues. CDR3 bases read: TGTGCCAGTAGTACGTGGGCAGGGGGAAGGTACGAG. This encodes CASSTWAGGRYE. The whole CDR3 is CASSTWAGGRYEQYF.

This clone was counted many times. The chain's CDR3 is CASSSDRGSTDTQYF. CDR3 bases read: TGTGCCTCATCCTCGGACAGGGGGAGCACAGATACG. V and J are TRBV19 and TRBJ2-3; the match to TRBD1 covers 10 bases. The read finishes 3 residues shy of the CDR3 end, and the germline J gene is used to complete it. After removal of 11 bases from V and 0 bases from J, the junction contained 8 bases not matched to a gene. This CDR3 contains 15 residues. Germline loops: CDR1 LNHDA, CDR2 SQIVND (reference sequence).

This clone was detected ten times or more. The CDR3 end lies 3 residues beyond the end of the read and is filled in from the germline J gene. The rearrangement uses TRBV12-3 or TRBV12-4 and TRBJ2-2; D is unresolved. V was trimmed by 0 bases and J by 1 base, leaving 6 bases between them. This CDR3 contains 15 residues. The part of the CDR3 DNA that was read is TGTGCCAGCAGTTTAGCGTCAGTGAACACCGGGGAG. It codes for CASSLASVNTGE. The CDR3 in full is CASSLASVNTGELFF.

This clone came up many times. The sequenced fragment ends 3 residues before the CDR3 boundary, so the rest is inferred from the germline J gene. The gene calls are TRBV2 and TRBJ1-1; 8 nucleotides line up with TRBD1. The CDR3 contains 15 residues. Germline V gene sequence: CDR1 SNHLY, CDR2 FYNNEI. The V and J ends lost 4 bases and 1 base, in that order; junction bases with no gene match: 5. The CDR3 spells CASSADRARNTEAFF. CDR3 DNA, as far as it was read: TGTGCCAGCAGTGCGGACAGGGCGAGGAACACTGAA.

In this sample, this clone turned up many times. Read sequence stops 3 residues before the CDR3 end, and the germline J gene provides the missing end. This chain links TRBV5-6 with TRBJ2-1, with 7 bases lining up with TRBD1. There are 14 residues in the CDR3. Trimming at V came to 4 bases and at J to 8 bases, leaving 9 bases not matched to a gene. The germline CDR1 and CDR2 sequences are SGHDT and YYEEEE. The CDR3 bases that were read are TGTGCCAGCAGCCGGGACAGCCAAGTTGATGAG. It specifies CASSRDSQVDE. The whole CDR3 region reads CASSRDSQVDEQFF.

This clone was observed at least ten times. The DNA ends 3 residues before the CDR3 does, and the rest of the CDR3 is filled in from the germline J gene. This chain uses TRBV20-1 with TRBJ2-7; TRBD2 agrees at 8 bases. Germline V gene sequence: CDR1 DFQATT, CDR2 SNEGSKA (reference sequence). CDR3 length equals 13 residues. With V trimmed by 7 bases and J by 0 bases, 5 bases remained unmatched. The CDR3: CSVKLAVSYEQYF. The sequenced CDR3 bases are TGCAGTGTAAAACTAGCGGTCTCCTACGAG.

This clone turned up a few times. The CDR3 goes on 3 residues after the read ends, and that part is filled in from the germline J gene. The J gene is TRBJ2-2, the V gene TRBV7-6, with D tentatively TRBD2 (6 bases). The CDR3 runs 16 residues. Trimming cost V 4 bases and J 4 bases, with 16 bases left between them. Per germline, CDR1 SGHVS and CDR2 FNYEAQ. CDR3: CASSSPGLPTTGELFF. CDR3 DNA, as far as it was read: TGTGCCAGCAGCTCCCCGGGACTTCCCACCACCGGGGAG.

This clone was counted ten times or more. The observed sequence ends 3 residues before the CDR3 terminus, with the missing tail filled in from the germline J gene. The gene calls are TRBV20-1 and TRBJ1-4; D gene uncertain. This CDR3 contains 15 residues. V shed 0 bases and J shed 1 base, with 9 bases lying between them. CDR1 is DFQATT and CDR2 is SNEGSKA in the germline V gene (reference sequence). The CDR3 DNA, read in part, is TGCAGTGCTAGAGAACACAGCCGAACTAATGAAAAA. It is translated as CSAREHSRTNEK. The CDR3 in its entirety is CSAREHSRTNEKLFF.

This clone was counted at least ten times. The read ends 3 residues before the CDR3 terminus; that terminus is restored from the germline J gene. The chain joins TRBV6-1 to TRBJ2-7; 9 bases agree with TRBD1. The CDR3 loop spans 15 amino acids. Germline lookup yields CDR1 MNHNS and CDR2 SASEGT. V lost 4 bases, J lost 4 bases, and 8 bases stayed unmatched. The CDR3 sequence is CASSGYRDREYEQYF. The covered CDR3 bases are TGTGCCAGCAGTGGTTACCGGGACAGGGAATACGAG.

This clone was seen ten or more times. The read stops 3 residues short of the end of the CDR3; the missing end is completed from the germline J gene. V and J are TRBV12-3 or TRBV12-4 and TRBJ1-2; D is unresolved. The CDR3 extends over 12 amino acids. V dropped 10 bases and J dropped 0 bases, with 9 bases sitting between them. The CDR3 spells CATFGANYGYTF. Incomplete CDR3 DNA: TGTGCCACGTTCGGTGCTAACTATGGC.

This clone showed up many times. The read ends 3 residues early relative to the CDR3; the germline J gene fills the gap. The V gene is TRBV5-1, the J gene TRBJ2-2, with D possibly TRBD2 on 6 matching bases. Germline loops: CDR1 SGHRS, CDR2 YFSETQ. CDR3 size: 15 residues. V lost 5 bases to trimming and J lost 4 bases, with 15 bases between them. The CDR3 DNA, read in part, is TGCGCCAGCAGTTCCGGGACTTTTCTCACCGGGGAG. Its protein is CASSSGTFLTGE. The full CDR3 protein is CASSSGTFLTGELFF.

This clone was observed at least ten times. With the read ending 3 residues before the CDR3 end, the germline J gene is used to fill in that end. Other DNA sequences in this sample translate to the same CDR3. The V and J genes are TRBV7-2 and TRBJ1-1, with 8 nucleotides matching TRBD1. Per the germline V gene, CDR1 is SGHTA and CDR2 is FQGNSA. The CDR3 is 15 residues long. The V gene end was trimmed by 4 bases and the J gene end by 7 bases; junction bases not matched to a gene: 11. The part of the CDR3 DNA that was read is TGTGCCAGCAGCTCAAGGACAGGGACCGACTATGAA. The encoded protein is CASSSRTGTDYE. The full CDR3 protein reads CASSSRTGTDYEAFF.